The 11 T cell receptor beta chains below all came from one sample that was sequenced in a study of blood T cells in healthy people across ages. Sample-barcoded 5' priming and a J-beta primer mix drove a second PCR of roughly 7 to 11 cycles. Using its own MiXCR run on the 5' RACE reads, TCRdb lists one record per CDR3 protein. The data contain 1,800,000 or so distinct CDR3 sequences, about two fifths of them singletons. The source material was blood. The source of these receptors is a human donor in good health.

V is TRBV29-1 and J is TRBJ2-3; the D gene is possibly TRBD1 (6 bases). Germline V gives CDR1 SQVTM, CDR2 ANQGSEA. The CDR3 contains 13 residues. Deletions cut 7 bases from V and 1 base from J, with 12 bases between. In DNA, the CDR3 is TGCAGCGCCTGGGACACCCGCACAGATACGCAGTATTTT. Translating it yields CSAWDTRTDTQYF.

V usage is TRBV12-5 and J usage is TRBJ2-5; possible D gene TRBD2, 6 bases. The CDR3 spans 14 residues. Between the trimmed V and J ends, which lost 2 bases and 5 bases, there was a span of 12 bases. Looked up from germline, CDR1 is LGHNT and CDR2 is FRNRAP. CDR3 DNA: TGTGCTAGTGGTTTGAGTGCGGGGAGGGAGACCCAGTACTTC. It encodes CASGLSAGRETQYF. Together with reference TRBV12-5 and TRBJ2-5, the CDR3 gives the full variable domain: DARVTQTPRHKVTEMGQEVTMRCQPILGHNTVFWYRQTMMQGLELLAYFRNRAPLDDSGMPKDRFSAEMPDATLATLKIQPSEPRDSAVYFCASGLSAGRETQYFGPGTRLLVL.

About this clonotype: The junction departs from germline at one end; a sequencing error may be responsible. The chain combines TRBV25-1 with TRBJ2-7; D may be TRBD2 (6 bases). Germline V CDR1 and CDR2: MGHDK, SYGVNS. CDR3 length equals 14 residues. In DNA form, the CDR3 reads TGTGCCAGCAGTGAAAGGGGCGCGGACTACGGGCAGTACTTC. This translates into CASSERGADYGQYF.

For the CDR3, the DNA is TGTGCCAGCAAGGCCCCAGAGGGGGCAATCTATGGCTACACCTTC. Protein: CASKAPEGAIYGYTF. The V and J genes are TRBV9 and TRBJ1-2; TRBD1 aligns across 7 bases. This CDR3 contains 15 residues. Losses at the gene ends were 6 bases for V and 4 bases for J; bases not matched to a gene: 12. CDR1 is SGDLS and CDR2 is YYNGEE in the germline V gene.

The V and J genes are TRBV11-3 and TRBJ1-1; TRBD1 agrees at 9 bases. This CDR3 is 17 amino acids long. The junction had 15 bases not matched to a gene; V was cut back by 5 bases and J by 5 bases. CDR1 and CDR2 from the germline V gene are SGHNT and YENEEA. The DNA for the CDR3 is TGTGCCAGCAGCCTAGGGACAGGGTCGCCGAAGGGTACTGAAGCTTTCTTT. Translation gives CASSLGTGSPKGTEAFF.

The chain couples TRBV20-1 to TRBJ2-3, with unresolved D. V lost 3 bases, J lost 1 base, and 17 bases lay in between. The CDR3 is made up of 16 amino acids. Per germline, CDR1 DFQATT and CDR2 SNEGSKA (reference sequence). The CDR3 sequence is CSASRILDPRTDTQYF. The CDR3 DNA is TGCAGTGCTAGCCGAATATTGGACCCCCGCACAGATACGCAGTATTTT.

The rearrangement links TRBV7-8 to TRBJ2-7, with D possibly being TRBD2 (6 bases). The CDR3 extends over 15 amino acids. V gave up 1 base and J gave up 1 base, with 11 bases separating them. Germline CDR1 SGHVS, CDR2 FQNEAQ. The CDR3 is CASSLVIGRSYEQYF. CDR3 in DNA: TGTGCCAGCAGCTTAGTTATAGGGAGGTCCTACGAGCAGTACTTC.

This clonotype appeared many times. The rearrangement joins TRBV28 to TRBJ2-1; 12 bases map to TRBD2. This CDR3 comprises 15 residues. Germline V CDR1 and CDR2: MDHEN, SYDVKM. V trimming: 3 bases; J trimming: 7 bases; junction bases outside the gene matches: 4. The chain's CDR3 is CASSLSGLAGNEQFF. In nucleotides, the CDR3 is TGTGCCAGCAGTTTGTCAGGACTAGCGGGGAATGAGCAGTTCTTC.

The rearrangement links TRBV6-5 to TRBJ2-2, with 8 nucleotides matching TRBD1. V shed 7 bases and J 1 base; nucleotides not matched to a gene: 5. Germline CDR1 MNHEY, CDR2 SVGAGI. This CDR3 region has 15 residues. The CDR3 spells CASTTGTGNTGELFF. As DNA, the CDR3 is TGTGCCAGCACTACAGGGACAGGGAACACCGGGGAGCTGTTTTTT.

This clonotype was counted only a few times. DNA for the CDR3: TGTGCCAGCAGCTTAGAACTAGCGGGGGGGCTAACGACAGATACGCAGTATTTT. Amino acids: CASSLELAGGLTTDTQYF. The rearrangement joins TRBV7-2 to TRBJ2-3, with TRBD2 matching over 13 bases. V lost 1 base and J lost 3; bases outside the gene matches: 7. This CDR3 contains 18 residues. Germline loops: CDR1 SGHTA, CDR2 FQGNSA.

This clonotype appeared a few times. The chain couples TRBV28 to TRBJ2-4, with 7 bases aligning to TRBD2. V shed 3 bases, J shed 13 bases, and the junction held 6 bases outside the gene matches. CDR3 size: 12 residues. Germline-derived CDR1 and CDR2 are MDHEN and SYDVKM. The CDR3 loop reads CASSLGRGGQYF. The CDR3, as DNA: TGTGCCAGCAGTTTGGGGAGGGGTGGGCAGTACTTC.